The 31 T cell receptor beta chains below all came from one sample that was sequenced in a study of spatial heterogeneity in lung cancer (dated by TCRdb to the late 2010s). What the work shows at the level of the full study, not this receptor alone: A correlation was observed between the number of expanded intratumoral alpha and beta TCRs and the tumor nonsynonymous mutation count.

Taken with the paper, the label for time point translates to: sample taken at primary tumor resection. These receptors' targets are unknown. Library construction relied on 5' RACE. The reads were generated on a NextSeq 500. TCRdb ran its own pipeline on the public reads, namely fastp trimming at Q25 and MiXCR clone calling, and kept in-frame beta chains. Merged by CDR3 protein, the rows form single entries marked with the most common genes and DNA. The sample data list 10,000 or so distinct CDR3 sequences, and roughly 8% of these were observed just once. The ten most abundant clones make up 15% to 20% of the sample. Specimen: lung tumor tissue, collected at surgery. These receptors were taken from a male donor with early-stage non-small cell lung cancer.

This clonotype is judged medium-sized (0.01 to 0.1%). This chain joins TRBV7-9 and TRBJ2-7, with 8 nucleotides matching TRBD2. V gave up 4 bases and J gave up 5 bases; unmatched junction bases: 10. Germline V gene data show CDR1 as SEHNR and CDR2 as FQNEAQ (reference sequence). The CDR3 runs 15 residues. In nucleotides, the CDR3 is TGTGCCAGCAGCTCGAGTTTAGCGGGATTGAACGAGCAGTACTTC. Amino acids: CASSSSLAGLNEQYF. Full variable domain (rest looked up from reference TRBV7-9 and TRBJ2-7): DTGVSQNPRHKITKRGQNVTFRCDPISEHNRLYWYRQTLGQGPEFLTYFQNEAQLEKSRLLSDRFSAERPKGSFSTLEIQRTEQGDSAMYLCASSSSLAGLNEQYFGPGTRLTVT.

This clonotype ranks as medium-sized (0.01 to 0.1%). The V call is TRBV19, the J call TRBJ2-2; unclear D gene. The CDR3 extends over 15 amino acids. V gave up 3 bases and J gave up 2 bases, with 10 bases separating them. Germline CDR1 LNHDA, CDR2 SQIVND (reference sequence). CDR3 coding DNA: TGTGCCAGTAGTATTAGGGCACTTAACACCGGGGAGCTGTTTTTT. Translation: CASSIRALNTGELFF.

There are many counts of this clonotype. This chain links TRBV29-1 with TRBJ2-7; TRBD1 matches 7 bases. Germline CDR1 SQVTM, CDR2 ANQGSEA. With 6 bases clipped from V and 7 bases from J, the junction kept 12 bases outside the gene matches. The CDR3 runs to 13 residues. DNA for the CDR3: TGCAGCGTGTACAAGGGGGCGTTACGGGAGCAGTACTTC. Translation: CSVYKGALREQYF.

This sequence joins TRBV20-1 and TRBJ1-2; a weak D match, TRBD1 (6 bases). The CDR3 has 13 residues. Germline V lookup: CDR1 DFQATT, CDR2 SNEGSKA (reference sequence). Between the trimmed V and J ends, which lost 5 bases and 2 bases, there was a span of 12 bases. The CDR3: CSAGITGNYGYTF. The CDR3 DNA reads TGCAGTGCTGGGATTACAGGGAACTATGGCTACACCTTC.

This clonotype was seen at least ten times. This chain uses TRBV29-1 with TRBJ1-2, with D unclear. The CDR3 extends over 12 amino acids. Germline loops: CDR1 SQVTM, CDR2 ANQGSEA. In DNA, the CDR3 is TGCGGAGGTAGAGGGCCCAACTATGGCTACACCTTC. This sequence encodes CGGRGPNYGYTF.

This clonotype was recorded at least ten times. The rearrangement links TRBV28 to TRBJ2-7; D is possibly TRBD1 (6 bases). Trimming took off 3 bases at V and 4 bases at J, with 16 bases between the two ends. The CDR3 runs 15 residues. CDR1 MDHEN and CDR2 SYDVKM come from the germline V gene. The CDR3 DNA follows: TGTGCCAGCAGTTTTTCGTCCGCGAGGGGGTACGAGCAGTACTTC. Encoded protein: CASSFSSARGYEQYF.

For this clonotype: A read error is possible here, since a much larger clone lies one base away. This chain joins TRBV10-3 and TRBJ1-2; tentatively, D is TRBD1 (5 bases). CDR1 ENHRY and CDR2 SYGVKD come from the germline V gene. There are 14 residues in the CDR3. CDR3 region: CDISDSDKNYGYTF. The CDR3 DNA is TGTGACATCAGTGACTCGGACAAGAACTATGGCTACACCTTC.

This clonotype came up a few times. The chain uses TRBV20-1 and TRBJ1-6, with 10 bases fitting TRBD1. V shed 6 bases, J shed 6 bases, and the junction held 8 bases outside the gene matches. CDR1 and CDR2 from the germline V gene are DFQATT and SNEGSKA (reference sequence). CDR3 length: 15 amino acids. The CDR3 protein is CSALGTGESNSPLHF. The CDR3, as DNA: TGCAGTGCCTTGGGGACAGGGGAAAGTAATTCACCCCTCCACTTT.

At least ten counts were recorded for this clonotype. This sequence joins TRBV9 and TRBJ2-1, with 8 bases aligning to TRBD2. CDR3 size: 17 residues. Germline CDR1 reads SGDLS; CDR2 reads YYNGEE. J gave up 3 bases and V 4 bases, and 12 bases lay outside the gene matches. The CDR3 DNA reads TGTGCCAGCAGCCTTTCGGTCGGGAGGGCCATCTACAATGAGCAGTTCTTC. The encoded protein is CASSLSVGRAIYNEQFF. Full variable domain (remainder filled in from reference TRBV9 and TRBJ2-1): DSGVTQTPKHLITATGQRVTLRCSPRSGDLSVYWYQQSLDQGLQFLIQYYNGEERAKGNILERFSAQQFPDLHSELNLSSLELGDSALYFCASSLSVGRAIYNEQFFGPGTRLTVL.

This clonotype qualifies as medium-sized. This chain's CDR3 is CASSTGWDGEQYF. CDR3 DNA: TGTGCCAGCAGCACAGGGTGGGACGGCGAGCAGTACTTC. The chain combines TRBV7-9 with TRBJ2-7; TRBD1 might be the D (6 bases). This CDR3 is built from 13 residues. V was trimmed by 5 bases and J by 6 bases, leaving 14 bases between them. Germline CDR1 is SEHNR and CDR2 is FQNEAQ (reference sequence).

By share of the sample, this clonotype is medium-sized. The CDR3 loop reads CASSQVWGRNSPLHF. The CDR3 DNA is TGTGCCAGCAGCCAAGTTTGGGGACGTAATTCACCCCTCCACTTT. The genes are TRBV4-2 and TRBJ1-6, with D tentatively TRBD1 (5 bases). The germline gives CDR1 LGHNA, CDR2 YNFKEQ. V was clipped by 1 base and J by 6 bases, with 10 bases between them. The CDR3 contains 15 residues.

CDR3: CASSLDRYTGELFF. The CDR3 DNA follows: TGTGCCAGCAGTCTCGACAGATACACCGGGGAGCTGTTTTTT. The chain uses TRBV27 and TRBJ2-2; a weak D match, TRBD1 (5 bases). The CDR3 runs to 14 residues. Germline CDR1 reads MNHEY; CDR2 reads SMNVEV (reference sequence). Trimming removed 5 bases from V and 3 bases from J, with 10 bases in between.

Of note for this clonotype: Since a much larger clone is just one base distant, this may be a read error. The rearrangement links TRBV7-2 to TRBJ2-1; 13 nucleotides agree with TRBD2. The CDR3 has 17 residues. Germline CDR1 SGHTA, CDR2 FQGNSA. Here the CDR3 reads CVSSYLTGTSGTNEQFF. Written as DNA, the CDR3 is TGTGTCAGCAGCTACCTGACCGGGACTAGCGGGACCAATGAGCAGTTCTTC.

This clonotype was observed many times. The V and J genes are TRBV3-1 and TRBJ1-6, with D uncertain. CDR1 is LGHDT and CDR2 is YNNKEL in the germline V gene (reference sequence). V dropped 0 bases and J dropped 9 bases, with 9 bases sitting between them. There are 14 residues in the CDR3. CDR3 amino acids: CASSQDRTGSPLHF. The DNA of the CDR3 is TGTGCCAGCAGCCAAGATAGAACGGGTTCACCCCTCCACTTT.

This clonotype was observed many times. CDR3 sequence (DNA): TGTGCCACCAGGATAGGGGAGACCCAGTACTTC. It codes for CATRIGETQYF. The chain has TRBV24-1 and TRBJ2-5; D gene uncertain. V lost 7 bases and J lost 5, with 7 bases in between. Germline CDR1 is KGHDR and CDR2 is SFDVKD. The CDR3 has 11 amino acids.

CDR3 nucleotide sequence: TGTGCCAGCAGCTTAGCGCATTTTGGGTCCTCCTACAATGAGCAGTTCTTC. Translating gives CASSLAHFGSSYNEQFF. The rearrangement uses TRBV7-8 and TRBJ2-1, with no clear D. The CDR3 totals 17 residues. CDR1 SGHVS and CDR2 FQNEAQ come from the germline V gene. With 0 bases removed from V and 0 bases from J, the gap between germline ends came to 12 bases.

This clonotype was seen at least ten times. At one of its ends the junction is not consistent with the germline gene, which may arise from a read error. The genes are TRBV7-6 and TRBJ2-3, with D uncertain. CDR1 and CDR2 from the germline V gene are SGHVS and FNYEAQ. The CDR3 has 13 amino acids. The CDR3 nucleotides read TGTGCCAGCAGCCTATTGAGCAGAGATACGCAGTATTTT. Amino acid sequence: CASSLLSRDTQYF.

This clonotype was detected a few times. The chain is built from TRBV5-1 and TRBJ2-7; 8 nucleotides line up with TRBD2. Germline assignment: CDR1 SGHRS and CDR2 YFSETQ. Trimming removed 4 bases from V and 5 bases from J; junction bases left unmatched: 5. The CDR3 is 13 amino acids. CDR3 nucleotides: TGCGCCAGCAGCGGCGGGAGGTCCGACGAGCAGTACTTC. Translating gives CASSGGRSDEQYF.

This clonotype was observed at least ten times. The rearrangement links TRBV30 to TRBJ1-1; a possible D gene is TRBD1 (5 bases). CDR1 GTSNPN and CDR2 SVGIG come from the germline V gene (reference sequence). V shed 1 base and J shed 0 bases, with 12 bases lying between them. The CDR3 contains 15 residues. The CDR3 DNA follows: TGTGCCTGGAGTGGGCCAGGGAATATGAACACTGAAGCTTTCTTT. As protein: CAWSGPGNMNTEAFF.

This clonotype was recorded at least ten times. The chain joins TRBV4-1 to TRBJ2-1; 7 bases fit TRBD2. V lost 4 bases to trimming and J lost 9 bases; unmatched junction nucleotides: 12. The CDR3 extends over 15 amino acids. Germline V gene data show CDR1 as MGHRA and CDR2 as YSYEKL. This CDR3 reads CASSPIAGLSGEQFF. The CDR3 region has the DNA TGCGCCAGCAGCCCGATAGCGGGCCTCTCGGGTGAGCAGTTCTTC.

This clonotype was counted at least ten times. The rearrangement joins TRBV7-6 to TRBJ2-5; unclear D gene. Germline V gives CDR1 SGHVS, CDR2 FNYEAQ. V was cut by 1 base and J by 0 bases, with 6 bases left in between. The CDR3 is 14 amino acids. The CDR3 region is CASSLERHQETQYF. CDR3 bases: TGTGCCAGCAGCTTAGAGAGGCACCAAGAGACCCAGTACTTC.

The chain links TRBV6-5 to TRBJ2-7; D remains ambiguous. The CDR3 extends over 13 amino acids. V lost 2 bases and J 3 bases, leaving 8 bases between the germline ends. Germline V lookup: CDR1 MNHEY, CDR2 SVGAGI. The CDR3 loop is CASSYRFNYEQYF. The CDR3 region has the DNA TGTGCCAGCAGTTACAGGTTTAACTACGAGCAGTACTTC.

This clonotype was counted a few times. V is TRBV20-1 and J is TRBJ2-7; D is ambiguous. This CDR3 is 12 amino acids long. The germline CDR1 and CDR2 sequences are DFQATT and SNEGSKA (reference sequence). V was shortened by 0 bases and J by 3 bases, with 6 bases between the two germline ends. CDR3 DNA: TGCAGTGCTAGAGACACTTTCTACGAGCAGTACTTC. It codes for CSARDTFYEQYF.

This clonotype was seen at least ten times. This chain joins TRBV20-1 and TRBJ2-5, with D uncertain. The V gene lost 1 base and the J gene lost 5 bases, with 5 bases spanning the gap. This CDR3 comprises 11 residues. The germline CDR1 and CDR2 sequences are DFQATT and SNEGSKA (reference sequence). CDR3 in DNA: TGCAGTGCTAGAGGAGTGGAGACCCAGTACTTC. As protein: CSARGVETQYF.

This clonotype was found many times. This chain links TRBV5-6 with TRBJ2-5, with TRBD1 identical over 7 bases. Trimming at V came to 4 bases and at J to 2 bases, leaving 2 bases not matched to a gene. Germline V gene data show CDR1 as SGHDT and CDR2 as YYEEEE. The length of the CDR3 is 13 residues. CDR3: CASSTGQQETQYF. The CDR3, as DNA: TGTGCCAGCAGCACGGGACAGCAAGAGACCCAGTACTTC.

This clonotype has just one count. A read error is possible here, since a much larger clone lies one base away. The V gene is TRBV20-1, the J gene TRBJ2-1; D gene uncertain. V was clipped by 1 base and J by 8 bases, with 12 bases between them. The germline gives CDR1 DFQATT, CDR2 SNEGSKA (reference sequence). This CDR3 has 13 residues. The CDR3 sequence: CSARVTATHEQFF. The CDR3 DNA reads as TGCAGTGCTAGAGTCACGGCAACGCATGAGCAGTTCTTC.

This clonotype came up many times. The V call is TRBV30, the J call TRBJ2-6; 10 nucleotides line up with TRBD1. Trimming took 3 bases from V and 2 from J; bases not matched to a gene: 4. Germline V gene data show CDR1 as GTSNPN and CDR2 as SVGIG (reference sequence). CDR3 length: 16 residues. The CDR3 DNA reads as TGTGCCTGGAGAGGGACAGGGGTGACTGGGGCCAACGTCCTGACTTTC. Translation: CAWRGTGVTGANVLTF.

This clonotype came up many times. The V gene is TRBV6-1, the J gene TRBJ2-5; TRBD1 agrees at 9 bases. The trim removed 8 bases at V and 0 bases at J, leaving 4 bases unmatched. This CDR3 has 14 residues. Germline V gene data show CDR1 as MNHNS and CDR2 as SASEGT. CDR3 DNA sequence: TGTGCCAGCGGGACAGGGTACTACCAAGAGACCCAGTACTTC. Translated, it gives CASGTGYYQETQYF.

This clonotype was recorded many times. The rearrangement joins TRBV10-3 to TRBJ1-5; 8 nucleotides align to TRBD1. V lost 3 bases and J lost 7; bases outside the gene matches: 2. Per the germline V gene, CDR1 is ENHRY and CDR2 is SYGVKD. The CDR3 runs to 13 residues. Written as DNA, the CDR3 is TGTGCCATCAGTGAAGGACAGGGCCAGCCCCAGCATTTT. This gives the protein CAISEGQGQPQHF.

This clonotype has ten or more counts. CDR3 nucleotides: TGTGCCACCCTCAGGGGGCGCGGTCATAATTCACCCCTCCACTTT. It yields the protein CATLRGRGHNSPLHF. The chain employs TRBV5-3 and TRBJ1-6; 8 positions match TRBD1. TRBV5-3 is marked as an open reading frame, function uncertain. With V trimmed by 9 bases and J by 5 bases, 10 bases remained unmatched. CDR3 length: 15 amino acids.

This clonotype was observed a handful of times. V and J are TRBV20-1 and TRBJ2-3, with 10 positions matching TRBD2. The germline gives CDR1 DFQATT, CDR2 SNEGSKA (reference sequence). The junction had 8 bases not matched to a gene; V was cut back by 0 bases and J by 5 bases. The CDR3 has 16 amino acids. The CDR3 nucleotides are TGCAGTGCTAGAGACGACCTAGCGGGAGTCCGAGATACGCAGTATTTT. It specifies CSARDDLAGVRDTQYF.